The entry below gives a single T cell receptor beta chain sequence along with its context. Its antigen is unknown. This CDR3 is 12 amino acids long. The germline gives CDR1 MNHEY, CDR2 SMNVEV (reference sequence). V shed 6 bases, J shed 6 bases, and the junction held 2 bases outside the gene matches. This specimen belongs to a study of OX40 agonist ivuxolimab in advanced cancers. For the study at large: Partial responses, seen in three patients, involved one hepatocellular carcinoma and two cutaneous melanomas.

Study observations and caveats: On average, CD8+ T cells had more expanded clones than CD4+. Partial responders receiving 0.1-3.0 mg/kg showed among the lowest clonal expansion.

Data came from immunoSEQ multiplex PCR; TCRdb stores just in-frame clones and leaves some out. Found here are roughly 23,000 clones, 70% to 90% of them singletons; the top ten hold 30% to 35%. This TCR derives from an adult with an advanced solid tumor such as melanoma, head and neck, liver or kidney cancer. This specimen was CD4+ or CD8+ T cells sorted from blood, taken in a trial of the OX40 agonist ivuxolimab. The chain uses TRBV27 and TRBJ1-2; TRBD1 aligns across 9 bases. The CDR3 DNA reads TGTGCCAGCAGAACAGGGGGCCATGGCTACACCTTC. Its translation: CASRTGGHGYTF.